This TCR beta chain was documented in a study of identical twins. Study-level results: Cord blood's abundant beta clonotypes had fewer insertions, unlike memory repertoires. For out-of-frame beta sequences, excess twin sharing was weaker.

A template switching step contributed a universal primer site, while unique molecular identifiers were present in the cDNA. TCRdb processed the 5' RACE reads anew with MiXCR; each CDR3 protein has one entry. The table lists 1.5 million to 2 million distinct CDR3 sequences, about 31% of them singletons. On this clonotype itself: The antigen is undetermined.

There are 12 residues in the CDR3. The genes are TRBV21-1 and TRBJ1-1. TRBV21-1 is shown as a pseudogene. The sequence came from a newborn girl in good health. The sequenced material came from cord blood. In nucleotides, the CDR3 is TGTGCCAGCACATCTTGGGGCACTGAAGCTTTCTTT. It is translated as CASTSWGTEAFF.